Listed here are 20 T cell receptor beta chains from one sample, sequenced in a study of shared clonotypes between healthy human individuals. Repertoires were generated with immunoSEQ multiplex PCR, while TCRdb's copy carries only in-frame clones and drops some. The top ten clones hold around 1.4% of a sample with about 1 million clones, more than 60% of them seen once. The specimen sequenced was memory CD4+ T cells sorted from blood. As to subset: CD45RA-negative fraction. These receptors were collected from a man between 18 and 29 years old in good health.

Of note for this clone: Other DNA sequences in this specimen translate into the identical CDR3. The rearrangement uses TRBV28 and TRBJ1-1, with 7 bases lining up with TRBD1. V was pared by 5 bases and J by 0 bases, with 6 bases of the junction left unmatched. CDR1 and CDR2 from the germline V gene are MDHEN and SYDVKM. The CDR3 contains 15 residues. The chain's CDR3 is CASSPPTGMNTEAFF. The CDR3, as DNA: TGTGCCAGCAGTCCTCCGACAGGGATGAACACTGAAGCTTTCTTT.

This sequence joins TRBV4-1 and TRBJ1-6; D is undetermined. The V end was cut by 1 base, the J end by 9 bases, with 10 bases between. The CDR3 loop spans 14 amino acids. Germline assignment: CDR1 MGHRA and CDR2 YSYEKL. In DNA form, the CDR3 reads TGCGCCAGCAGCCAAGGCGGCGTTAGTTCACCCCTCCACTTT. This encodes CASSQGGVSSPLHF.

CDR3 sequence reads: CASSQKTGPLDEQYF. For the CDR3, the DNA is TGCGCCAGCAGCCAAAAGACAGGGCCGCTGGACGAGCAGTACTTC. The chain joins TRBV4-1 to TRBJ2-5, with 7 positions matching TRBD1. Near its end, the DNA agrees better with TRBJ2-7, so the J call may be wrong. In germline, CDR1 is MGHRA, CDR2 YSYEKL. The CDR3 loop spans 15 amino acids.

The chain couples TRBV2 to TRBJ2-5; 10 bases are a match to TRBD2. Germline CDR1 is SNHLY and CDR2 is FYNNEI. With V trimmed by 2 bases and J by 4 bases, 4 bases remained unmatched. The CDR3 loop spans 15 amino acids. The CDR3 sequence: CASSESSGRGETQYF. CDR3 nucleotides: TGTGCCAGCAGTGAATCTAGCGGGAGAGGAGAGACCCAGTACTTC.

The V gene is TRBV13, the J gene TRBJ1-6; a possible D gene is TRBD1 (5 bases). This CDR3 spans 16 amino acids. Germline loops: CDR1 PRHDT, CDR2 FYEKMQ (reference sequence). Trimming removed 5 bases at V and 9 bases at J, with 20 bases between. This chain's CDR3 is CASSRSQVSVSSPLHF. CDR3 in DNA: TGTGCCAGCAGCCGTTCACAGGTATCGGTCAGTTCACCCCTCCACTTT.

This clone has a single count. The sample carries other DNA sequences with the same CDR3. The rearrangement uses TRBV6-6 and TRBJ2-3; 10 bases are a match to TRBD2. CDR3 size: 13 residues. Germline V gene sequence: CDR1 MNHNY, CDR2 SVGAGI (reference sequence). V lost 6 bases and J lost 3; bases outside the gene matches: 0. This CDR3 reads CASRTSGTDTQYF. CDR3 bases: TGTGCCAGCAGGACTAGCGGGACAGATACGCAGTATTTT.

The chain joins TRBV10-3 to TRBJ2-3, with 8 nucleotides matching TRBD2. The germline V gene has CDR1 ENHRY and CDR2 SYGVKD. The CDR3 spans 13 residues. V dropped 10 bases and J dropped 5; count of bases not matched to a gene: 8. Here the CDR3 DNA reads TGTGCCACGGGAGGGTCCAGGGGAGATACGCAGTATTTT. Amino acid sequence: CATGGSRGDTQYF.

This chain joins TRBV4-2 and TRBJ2-3; TRBD1 agrees at 8 bases. CDR3 length: 14 amino acids. Germline V CDR1 and CDR2: LGHNA, YNFKEQ. V trimming: 3 bases; J trimming: 5 bases; junction bases outside the gene matches: 4. The CDR3 region has the DNA TGTGCCAGCAGCCAGCAGGGGGCGGGAGATACGCAGTATTTT. Amino acid sequence: CASSQQGAGDTQYF.

The rearrangement joins TRBV20-1 to TRBJ2-5; no clear D gene. In germline, CDR1 is DFQATT, CDR2 SNEGSKA (reference sequence). The V end lost 2 bases, the J end lost 4 bases, and 5 bases lay between the germline ends. The CDR3 length is 11 residues. The CDR3, as DNA: TGCAGTGCTAGATTTTCAGAGACCCAGTACTTC. Translating gives CSARFSETQYF.

The chain has TRBV27 and TRBJ2-3; D is possibly TRBD2 (6 bases). Germline V gene lookup returns CDR1 MNHEY and CDR2 SMNVEV (reference sequence). The CDR3 is 17 residues long. Deletions cut 6 bases from V and 0 bases from J, with 19 bases between. For the CDR3, the DNA is TGTGCCAGCAGGGAAGCGGGTACTGCTCTTAGCACAGATACGCAGTATTTT. It translates to CASREAGTALSTDTQYF.

The sample holds a few counts of this clone. Other DNA sequences from this sample encode an identical CDR3 as well. The chain is built from TRBV28 and TRBJ2-7, with D unresolved. V lost 5 bases, J lost 5 bases, and 7 bases lay in between. CDR3 length: 11 amino acids. Germline assignment: CDR1 MDHEN and CDR2 SYDVKM. CDR3 in amino acids: CASSLLDEQYF. DNA for the CDR3: TGTGCCAGCAGTCTTTTGGACGAGCAGTACTTC.

DNA for the CDR3: TGTGCCAGCTCACCGTGGGGGCAGCTAAATTCACCCCTCCACTTT. It specifies CASSPWGQLNSPLHF. This chain links TRBV18 with TRBJ1-6; a possible D gene is TRBD1 (6 bases). This CDR3 is 15 amino acids long. Germline lookup yields CDR1 KGHSH and CDR2 LQKENI. Trimming removed 3 bases from V and 7 bases from J, with 13 bases in between.

This sequence joins TRBV18 and TRBJ2-5; D not certain. The CDR3 has 14 amino acids. From germline, CDR1 is KGHSH and CDR2 LQKENI. Trimming stripped 0 bases from V and 3 bases from J, with 8 bases between. For the CDR3, the DNA is TGTGCCAGCTCACCACCTTCAGTGGAAGAGACCCAGTACTTC. Protein product: CASSPPSVEETQYF.

Only a few counts were recorded for this clone. The chain's CDR3 is CASMRGGGIGYTF. In DNA, the CDR3 is TGTGCCAGCATGAGAGGGGGCGGGATTGGCTACACCTTC. The V gene is TRBV28, the J gene TRBJ1-2, with 7 positions matching TRBD1. The V segment lost 7 bases and the J segment 7 bases; nucleotides outside the gene matches: 9. Germline CDR1 reads MDHEN; CDR2 reads SYDVKM. This CDR3 has 13 amino acids.

The chain couples TRBV10-3 to TRBJ2-2, with a tentative D call TRBD1 (5 bases). The germline CDR1 and CDR2 sequences are ENHRY and SYGVKD. Trimming shortened V by 3 bases and J by 1 base, and 9 bases separated the two germline ends. The CDR3 totals 15 residues. For the CDR3, the DNA is TGTGCCATCAGTGACTCAGGGCTGAACACCGGGGAGCTGTTTTTT. Protein sequence: CAISDSGLNTGELFF.

The chain has TRBV30 and TRBJ2-6, with D perhaps matching TRBD1 (5 bases). The CDR3 is 15 amino acids. Germline CDR1 and CDR2: GTSNPN and SVGIG (reference sequence). The V and J ends lost 0 bases and 2 bases respectively, with 8 bases between them. CDR3 sequence: CAWSVRRAGANVLTF. In DNA, the CDR3 is TGTGCCTGGAGTGTACGCAGGGCTGGGGCCAACGTCCTGACTTTC.

The genes are TRBV4-3 and TRBJ1-4; no reliable D call. Germline V gene sequence: CDR1 LGHNA, CDR2 YSLEER. Trimming removed 1 base at V and 8 bases at J, with 14 bases between. The CDR3 covers 15 residues. The CDR3 DNA sequence: TGCGCCAGCAGCCAAGGCGGTGGTCTGCCCGAAAAACTGTTTTTT. It translates to CASSQGGGLPEKLFF.

V and J are TRBV7-2 and TRBJ2-7; weak D call: TRBD2 (6 bases). The V end lost 1 base, the J end lost 4 bases, and 11 bases lay between the germline ends. CDR3 length equals 14 residues. CDR1 is SGHTA, CDR2 FQGNSA, per germline. The CDR3 nucleotides read TGTGCCAGCAGCTTAGGGAGCGGGCCGTACGAGCAGTACTTC. Amino acid sequence: CASSLGSGPYEQYF.

As concerns this clone: This may be a read error: a much more frequent sequence differs by one nucleotide. V is TRBV7-8 and J is TRBJ2-7, with D unresolved. The V end lost 1 base, the J end lost 0 bases, and 4 bases lay between the germline ends. This CDR3 comprises 13 residues. Germline assignment: CDR1 SGHVS and CDR2 FQNEAQ. CDR3 amino acids: CASSLGHSYEQYF. In DNA, the CDR3 is TGTGCCAGCAGCTTAGGACACTCCTACGAGCAGTACTTC. The full variable domain, with the rest looked up from reference TRBV7-8 and TRBJ2-7, is GAGVSQSPRYKVAKRGQDVALRCDPISGHVSLFWYQQALGQGPEFLTYFQNEAQLDKSGLPSDRFFAERPEGSVSTLKIQRTQQEDSAVYLCASSLGHSYEQYFGPGTRLTVT.

The rearrangement uses TRBV5-6 and TRBJ1-4, with D possibly being TRBD1 (5 bases). Germline-derived CDR1 and CDR2 are SGHDT and YYEEEE. The V end was cut by 6 bases, the J end by 7 bases, with 19 bases between. The CDR3 contains 15 residues. The CDR3: CASTIAGSGSEKLFF. The CDR3 coding sequence is TGTGCCAGCACCATCGCAGGGAGTGGTAGTGAAAAACTGTTTTTT.